This T cell receptor (beta chain) was recorded in a study of blood T cell repertoires in COVID-19. Study context: Collection of acute and convalescent COVID-19 samples took place in the United States, Italy and Spain. T cells, B-cell-depleted T cells, or PBMCs supplied cDNA or gDNA.

The germline V gene encodes CDR1 MRHNA and CDR2 SNTAGT. Between the trimmed V and J ends, which lost 5 bases and 6 bases, there was a span of 17 bases. This CDR3 region has 15 residues. This clone was detected only once. Original processing notes: Researchers report that nucleated cell counts were estimated from reference gene primer amplification. Data came from immunoSEQ multiplex PCR; TCRdb stores just in-frame clones and leaves some out. V and J calls and clone size are copied from that table; D and trimming were computed from the DNA. This sample has roughly 200,000 clones, with roughly 76% found just once. Seattle's enrolled individuals joined amid active infection and were then monitored longitudinally.

This rearrangement joins TRBV6-4 to TRBJ2-1, with D perhaps matching TRBD2 (5 bases). Sequenced material: peripheral blood. The source of this sequence is a woman in her thirties or forties with COVID-19, enrolled during active disease. The CDR3 DNA reads TGTGCCAGCAGTTTGTTCTGGGTAGAGGGCAATGAGCAGTTCTTC. It codes for CASSLFWVEGNEQFF.